This TCR beta chain stems from a study of T cells after yellow fever vaccination. At the level of the study: When fractions had low cell numbers, they were prepared with SMART-Seq v4 Ultra Low Input.

This CDR3 is built from 14 residues. With V trimmed by 5 bases and J by 3 bases, 4 bases remained unmatched. In germline, CDR1 is LNHDA, CDR2 SQIVND (reference sequence). TCR cDNA, made by 5'RACE template switching, carried an added universal primer site and UMIs. A single record per CDR3 protein comes from TCRdb applying MiXCR to the 5' RACE reads. This sample has roughly 310,000 distinct CDR3 sequences, with roughly 4% found just once. This clonotype was observed a handful of times. Specimen: PBMCs, collected on the day of the yellow fever booster vaccination. The V gene is TRBV19, the J gene TRBJ2-5; 9 bases align to TRBD2. The source is a man aged 18 to 30 who received the YFV17D yellow fever vaccine. The CDR3 loop is CASSGSGGKETQYF. The CDR3 DNA is TGTGCCAGTAGTGGTAGCGGGGGTAAAGAGACCCAGTACTTC.